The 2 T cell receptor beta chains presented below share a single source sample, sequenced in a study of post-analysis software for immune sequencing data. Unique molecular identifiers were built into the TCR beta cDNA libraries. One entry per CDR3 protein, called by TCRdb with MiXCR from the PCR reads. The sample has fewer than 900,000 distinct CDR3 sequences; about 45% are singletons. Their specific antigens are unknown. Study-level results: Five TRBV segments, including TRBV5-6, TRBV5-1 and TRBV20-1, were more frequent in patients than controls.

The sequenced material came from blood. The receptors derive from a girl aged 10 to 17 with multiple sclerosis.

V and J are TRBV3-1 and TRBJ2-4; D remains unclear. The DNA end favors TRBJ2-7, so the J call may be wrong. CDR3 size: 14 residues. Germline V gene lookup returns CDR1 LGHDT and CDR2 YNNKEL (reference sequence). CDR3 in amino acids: CASSQSARSYEQYF. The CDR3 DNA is TGTGCCAGCAGCCAGTCAGCGCGTTCCTACGAGCAGTACTTC.

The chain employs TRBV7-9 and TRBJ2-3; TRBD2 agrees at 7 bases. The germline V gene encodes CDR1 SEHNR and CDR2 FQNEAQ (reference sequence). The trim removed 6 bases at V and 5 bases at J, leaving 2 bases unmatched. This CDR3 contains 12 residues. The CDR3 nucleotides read TGTGCCAGCAGGGTAGCGGGAGATACGCAGTATTTT. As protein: CASRVAGDTQYF.